This TCR beta chain was recovered during a study of blood T cell repertoires in COVID-19. Using immunoSEQ multiplex PCR, the repertoire was profiled, and TCRdb retains in-frame clones only, with some absent. The sample contains about 91,000 clones, about 90% of which appear only once. The sequencing input was peripheral blood. This TCR was sampled from a woman between 65 and 79 years old with acute or convalescent COVID-19.

For the CDR3, the DNA is TGTGCCAGCAGTGAAACCCGGGGACAGGGTGGTCAGCCCCAGCATTTT. Translating it yields CASSETRGQGGQPQHF. V usage is TRBV2 and J usage is TRBJ1-5, with 9 bases lining up with TRBD1. J lost 6 bases, V lost 2 bases, and 8 bases had no gene match. CDR1 is SNHLY, CDR2 FYNNEI, per germline. The CDR3 runs 16 residues.